Below, 30 T cell receptor beta chains from the same sample are listed, as sequenced in a study of blood T cell repertoires in COVID-19. Sequencing was performed with immunoSEQ multiplex PCR; in TCRdb, only in-frame clones are kept and a portion is missing. This sample yields about 100,000 clones, of which 88% are seen a single time; less than 7.5% belongs to the top ten. The source material was peripheral blood. The source of these receptors is a woman aged 60-75 years with acute or convalescent COVID-19.

The sample holds a few counts of this clone. CDR3 residues: CASSPPGQLYEQYV. The CDR3 DNA sequence: TGCGCCAGCAGTCCCCCAGGGCAACTTTACGAGCAGTACGTC. The rearrangement links TRBV10-1 to TRBJ2-7, with D perhaps TRBD1 (5 bases). Germline CDR1 reads WNHNN; CDR2 reads SYGVQD (reference sequence). Trimming removed 5 bases from V and 4 bases from J, with 15 bases in between. The CDR3 loop spans 14 amino acids.

The V call is TRBV29-1, the J call TRBJ2-1; 9 bases fit TRBD2. The V gene end was trimmed by 4 bases and the J gene end by 3 bases; junction bases not matched to a gene: 1. This CDR3 is 13 amino acids long. CDR1 and CDR2 (germline): SQVTM, ANQGSEA. The CDR3 DNA reads as TGCAGCGTTGGCGGGAGGGACTACAATGAGCAGTTCTTC. Residues: CSVGGRDYNEQFF.

The rearrangement joins TRBV4-2 to TRBJ2-2; TRBD1 matches at 11 bases. In germline, CDR1 is LGHNA, CDR2 YNFKEQ. This CDR3 has 17 amino acids. J lost 7 bases, V lost 4 bases, and 11 bases had no gene match. The CDR3 is CASSPWGGQGESGELFF. As DNA, the CDR3 is TGTGCCAGCAGCCCCTGGGGGGGACAGGGGGAAAGCGGGGAGCTGTTTTTT.

The chain couples TRBV9 to TRBJ2-3, with TRBD2 matching over 11 bases. The trim removed 3 bases at V and 0 bases at J, leaving 3 bases unmatched. The CDR3 consists of 16 residues. Germline V CDR1 and CDR2: SGDLS, YYNGEE. CDR3 sequence reads: CASSAGLAASTDTQYF. In DNA form, the CDR3 reads TGTGCCAGCAGCGCGGGACTAGCGGCCAGCACAGATACGCAGTATTTT.

The J gene is TRBJ2-3, the V gene TRBV9; unclear D gene. The germline V and J ends were trimmed by 6 bases and 6 bases, with 17 bases remaining between them. CDR3 length: 14 amino acids. CDR1 is SGDLS and CDR2 is YYNGEE in the germline V gene. CDR3 sequence reads: CASTPTPSVDTQYF. CDR3 DNA: TGTGCCAGCACCCCAACCCCCAGCGTTGATACGCAGTATTTT. Full variable domain (outside the CDR3, taken from reference TRBV9 and TRBJ2-3): DSGVTQTPKHLITATGQRVTLRCSPRSGDLSVYWYQQSLDQGLQFLIQYYNGEERAKGNILERFSAQQFPDLHSELNLSSLELGDSALYFCASTPTPSVDTQYFGPGTRLTVL.

This clone has only a few counts. The chain joins TRBV28 to TRBJ2-7; D may be TRBD2 (6 bases). The germline V gene encodes CDR1 MDHEN and CDR2 SYDVKM. The V and J ends lost 2 bases and 2 bases respectively, with 10 bases between them. CDR3 length: 14 residues. The CDR3 DNA sequence: TGTGCCAGCAGTTTAGCACTAGCCCCCTACGAGCAGTACTTC. Protein sequence: CASSLALAPYEQYF.

This chain joins TRBV12-3 or TRBV12-4 and TRBJ2-2; 7 nucleotides align to TRBD2. J lost 5 bases, V lost 7 bases, and 4 bases had no gene match. The CDR3 covers 13 residues. CDR3 in DNA: TGTGCCAGCAATCCAGCGGGGACCGGGGAGCTGTTTTTT. Translating gives CASNPAGTGELFF.

This clone has only one observation. This chain links TRBV7-9 with TRBJ2-7; D unresolved. The V gene's germline CDR1 is SEHNR and CDR2 FQNEAQ (reference sequence). The CDR3 sequence is 13 residues long. V dropped 3 bases and J dropped 0 bases, with 6 bases sitting between them. CDR3 amino acids: CASSFELSYEQYF. The CDR3 DNA sequence: TGTGCCAGCAGCTTTGAGCTCTCCTACGAGCAGTACTTC.

V usage is TRBV25-1 and J usage is TRBJ1-6; 9 nucleotides align to TRBD1. Looked up from germline, CDR1 is MGHDK and CDR2 is SYGVNS. This CDR3 spans 14 amino acids. Trimming took 2 bases from V and 13 from J; bases not matched to a gene: 6. The CDR3 sequence is CASSEPGQGSPLHF. The CDR3, as DNA: TGTGCCAGCAGTGAACCGGGACAGGGTAGTCCCCTCCACTTT.

This clone was observed a single time. Written as DNA, the CDR3 is TGTGCCAGCAGTTACGCGGGGGCTCAAGCTTTCTTT. Its translation: CASSYAGAQAFF. This rearrangement joins TRBV6-2 or TRBV6-3 to TRBJ1-1; D is perhaps TRBD1 (6 bases). This CDR3 region has 12 residues. The germline V gene has CDR1 MNHEY and CDR2 SVGEGT. V was cut by 2 bases and J by 9 bases, with 10 bases left in between.

The V call is TRBV2, the J call TRBJ1-2; D call uncertain. The V gene lost 1 base and the J gene lost 4 bases, with 10 bases spanning the gap. The CDR3 is 14 residues long. CDR1 is SNHLY and CDR2 is FYNNEI in the germline V gene. The CDR3 nucleotides read TGTGCCAGCAGTGAAGTGGAGAGGATCTATGGCTACACCTTC. Its protein is CASSEVERIYGYTF.

V is TRBV6-1 and J is TRBJ1-2, with D perhaps matching TRBD1 (5 bases). The germline V gene has CDR1 MNHNS and CDR2 SASEGT. V was cut by 3 bases and J by 7 bases, with 18 bases left in between. This CDR3 region has 15 residues. CDR3 residues: CASSDRQLHTFGYTF. CDR3 sequence (DNA): TGTGCCAGCAGTGATCGACAGCTCCATACCTTTGGCTACACCTTC.

The rearrangement uses TRBV24-1 and TRBJ1-2; D uncertain. The V end was cut by 1 base, the J end by 7 bases, with 6 bases between. This CDR3 is built from 12 residues. Looked up from germline, CDR1 is KGHDR and CDR2 is SFDVKD. CDR3 DNA sequence: TGTGCCACCAGTGATTTTGTGAGTGGCTACACCTTC. It is translated as CATSDFVSGYTF.

In nucleotides, the CDR3 is TGTGCCAGCGCGGGGCTCTCCACAGATACGCAGTATTTT. This sequence encodes CASAGLSTDTQYF. This chain joins TRBV6-5 and TRBJ2-3; D is perhaps TRBD2 (6 bases). The CDR3 contains 13 residues. The germline CDR1 and CDR2 sequences are MNHEY and SVGAGI. V shed 8 bases and J shed 2 bases, with 11 bases lying between them.

This chain joins TRBV5-5 and TRBJ1-2; D gene unclear. The CDR3 spans 16 residues. V was clipped by 0 bases and J by 0 bases, with 12 bases between them. Per germline, CDR1 SGHKS and CDR2 YYEKEE (reference sequence). CDR3 in amino acids: CASSLAPVDTNYGYTF. CDR3 nucleotide sequence: TGTGCCAGCAGCTTGGCCCCAGTAGACACTAACTATGGCTACACCTTC.

This sequence joins TRBV6-1 and TRBJ1-4; D unclear. There are 12 residues in the CDR3. The V and J ends lost 0 bases and 7 bases respectively, with 3 bases between them. Germline V lookup: CDR1 MNHNS, CDR2 SASEGT. The CDR3 protein is CASSEAGEKLFF. The CDR3 coding sequence is TGTGCCAGCAGTGAAGCCGGTGAAAAACTGTTTTTT.

The rearrangement joins TRBV7-3 to TRBJ1-1; D gene uncertain. CDR1 is SGHTA and CDR2 is FQGTGA in the germline V gene. V was pared by 2 bases and J by 6 bases, with 10 bases between. The CDR3 is 13 residues long. Here the CDR3 reads CASSLGLAAEAFF. DNA of the CDR3: TGTGCCAGCAGCTTAGGTTTGGCGGCTGAAGCTTTCTTT.

V and J are TRBV28 and TRBJ1-2; D possibly corresponds to TRBD1 (5 bases). Trimming took off 7 bases at V and 8 bases at J, with 20 bases between the two ends. The CDR3 runs to 14 residues. From germline, CDR1 is MDHEN and CDR2 SYDVKM. CDR3 residues: CASIAPSGLWGYTF. In nucleotides, the CDR3 is TGTGCCAGCATAGCTCCGTCGGGACTCTGGGGCTACACCTTC.

This clone has a handful of counts. The gene calls are TRBV2 and TRBJ1-2; possibly TRBD1 for D (5 bases). This CDR3 spans 14 amino acids. The V end lost 7 bases, the J end lost 2 bases, and 14 bases lay between the germline ends. Germline lookup yields CDR1 SNHLY and CDR2 FYNNEI. Here the CDR3 reads CASKQANLNYGYTF. The CDR3 nucleotides read TGTGCCAGCAAACAGGCGAACCTAAACTATGGCTACACCTTC.

The genes are TRBV12-3 or TRBV12-4 and TRBJ2-3; D is ambiguous. This CDR3 spans 12 amino acids. Trimming removed 3 bases at V and 6 bases at J, with 7 bases between. This chain's CDR3 is CASSFQWDTQYF. CDR3 nucleotide sequence: TGTGCCAGCAGTTTCCAGTGGGATACGCAGTATTTT.

This clone is a singleton in its sample. The chain links TRBV11-2 to TRBJ1-1; TRBD1 matches at 10 bases. This CDR3 region has 14 residues. Losses at the gene ends were 5 bases for V and 7 bases for J; bases not matched to a gene: 7. Germline loops: CDR1 SGHAT, CDR2 FQNNGV. CDR3 in amino acids: CASSPRTGGDEAFF. In DNA, the CDR3 is TGTGCCAGCAGCCCTCGGACAGGGGGAGATGAAGCTTTCTTT.

The chain joins TRBV6-5 to TRBJ1-4, with TRBD1 as a possible D gene (5 bases). The CDR3 is 16 residues long. The V gene lost 0 bases and the J gene lost 4 bases, with 12 bases spanning the gap. CDR1 and CDR2 (germline): MNHEY, SVGAGI. The CDR3: CASSYSTGTGNEKLFF. DNA of the CDR3: TGTGCCAGCAGTTACTCGACCGGGACTGGTAATGAAAAACTGTTTTTT.

The chain combines TRBV4-2 with TRBJ2-3; 11 nucleotides match TRBD1. Looked up from germline, CDR1 is LGHNA and CDR2 is YNFKEQ. The CDR3 contains 14 residues. The ends lost 4 bases at V and 7 bases at J; junction bases unmatched: 4. The CDR3 nucleotides are TGTGCCAGCAGCCCGGGACAGGGGGGATATACGCAGTATTTT. Encoded protein: CASSPGQGGYTQYF.

The chain combines TRBV3-1 (or the pseudogene TRBV3-2) with TRBJ1-6; D perhaps matches TRBD1 (6 bases). The CDR3 contains 14 residues. The germline V and J ends were trimmed by 3 bases and 7 bases, with 10 bases remaining between them. Germline V CDR1 and CDR2: LGHDT, YNNKEL (reference sequence). The DNA of the CDR3 is TGTGCCAGCAGCCAGGGGGCTGTGAATTCACCCCTCCACTTT. As protein: CASSQGAVNSPLHF.

The chain recombines TRBV6-2 or TRBV6-3 with TRBJ2-3; TRBD2 matches 9 bases. Germline CDR1 MNHEY, CDR2 SVGEGT. Trimming took 5 bases from V and 2 from J; bases not matched to a gene: 5. The CDR3 consists of 15 residues. The CDR3 sequence is CASSGLAGTTDTQYF. As DNA, the CDR3 is TGTGCCAGCAGTGGTCTAGCGGGAACCACAGATACGCAGTATTTT.

This chain links TRBV13 with TRBJ2-4; 9 bases are a match to TRBD1. The CDR3 is 17 residues long. Germline CDR1 PRHDT, CDR2 FYEKMQ (reference sequence). The V gene end was trimmed by 0 bases and the J gene end by 3 bases; junction bases not matched to a gene: 6. This CDR3 reads CASSLGYRGLDKNIQYF. In nucleotides, the CDR3 is TGTGCCAGCAGCTTAGGGTACAGGGGGCTTGACAAAAACATTCAGTACTTC.

The chain joins TRBV5-6 to TRBJ2-5; 12 bases agree with TRBD2. There are 17 residues in the CDR3. Trimming cost V 1 base and J 1 base; bases outside gene matches: 5. CDR1 and CDR2 (germline): SGHDT, YYEEEE. The CDR3 sequence: CASSLMSSGRAQETQYF. The CDR3 DNA follows: TGTGCCAGCAGCTTGATGTCTAGCGGGAGGGCCCAAGAGACCCAGTACTTC.

CDR3 residues: CASRQGQGNTEAFF. The CDR3 bases are TGTGCCAGCAGACAAGGACAGGGGAACACTGAAGCTTTCTTT. The genes are TRBV28 and TRBJ1-1; the match to TRBD1 covers 8 bases. Trimming removed 6 bases from V and 1 base from J; junction bases left unmatched: 4. In germline, CDR1 is MDHEN, CDR2 SYDVKM. CDR3 length: 14 amino acids.

The chain is built from TRBV10-2 and TRBJ2-1; 9 bases line up with TRBD2. The CDR3 runs 13 residues. The germline CDR1 and CDR2 sequences are WSHSY and SAAADI. V was pared by 11 bases and J by 7 bases, with 9 bases of the junction left unmatched. The CDR3 sequence is CAGAGGLNNEQFF. The DNA for the CDR3 is TGCGCCGGGGCGGGAGGGTTAAATAATGAGCAGTTCTTC.

This chain joins TRBV5-6 and TRBJ2-1; 14 nucleotides line up with TRBD2. J was trimmed by 5 bases and V by 2 bases; bases with no gene match: 3. In germline, CDR1 is SGHDT, CDR2 YYEEEE. The CDR3 is 16 amino acids. The CDR3 region has the DNA TGTGCCAGCAGCTTACCGGGACTAGCGGGGGACAATGAGCAGTTCTTC. Its translation: CASSLPGLAGDNEQFF.